This TCR beta chain originates from a study of blood T cell repertoires in COVID-19. The wider study: Sites in the United States, Italy and Spain provided acute and convalescent COVID-19 samples. From T cells, B-cell-depleted T cells, or PBMCs came the material, which was cDNA or gDNA.

This clone showed up just once. The CDR3 consists of 16 residues. V shed 5 bases and J shed 0 bases, with 16 bases lying between them. Germline CDR1 and CDR2: LNHDA and SQIVND (reference sequence). This table comes from immunoSEQ multiplex PCR, and its TCRdb copy is limited to in-frame clones, with some not included. The repertoire holds around 62,000 clones, with about 94% as singletons. The chain has TRBV19 and TRBJ1-1, with a possible D match to TRBD1 (6 bases). This TCR was recovered from an older man with active COVID-19. The sequenced sample consisted of peripheral blood. The CDR3 reads CASSGPTGGMNTEAFF. CDR3 coding DNA: TGTGCCAGTAGTGGGCCGACAGGCGGAATGAACACTGAAGCTTTCTTT.